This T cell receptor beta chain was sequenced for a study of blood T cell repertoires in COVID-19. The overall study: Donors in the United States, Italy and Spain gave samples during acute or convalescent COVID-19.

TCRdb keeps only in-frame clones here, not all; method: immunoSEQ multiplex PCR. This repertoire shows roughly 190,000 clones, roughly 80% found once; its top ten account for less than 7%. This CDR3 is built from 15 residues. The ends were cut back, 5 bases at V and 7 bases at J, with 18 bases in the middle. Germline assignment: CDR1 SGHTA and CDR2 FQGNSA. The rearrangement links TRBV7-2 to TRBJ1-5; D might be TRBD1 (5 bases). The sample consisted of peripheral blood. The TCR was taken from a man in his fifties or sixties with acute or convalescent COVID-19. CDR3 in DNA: TGTGCCAGCAGCCCTGGACATACAGTAGGGCAGCCCCAGCATTTT. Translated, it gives CASSPGHTVGQPQHF.